Given below is one TCR beta chain in context. What it binds is not known. This specimen comes from a study of T-cell memory formation after mild COVID-19. Across the whole study: TCR clustering was largely donor specific.

V was clipped by 2 bases and J by 4 bases; unmatched bases: 4. The CDR3 is 16 amino acids. Per the germline V gene, CDR1 is KGHSH and CDR2 is LQKENI. UMIs and sample barcodes were carried by the TCR alpha and TCR beta cDNA libraries that 5'RACE produced using constant-segment primers. TCRdb used MiXCR to reprocess the 5' RACE reads, holding one entry per CDR3 protein. The table shows a few hundred thousand distinct CDR3 sequences, with about 23% occurring only once. Whole-study results and caveats: Later expanders leaned CD4+, whereas day 15 to 85 contracting clones were balanced CD4/CD8. Cross-reactive memory apparently joined, as some responding clones appeared in pre-infection memory.

V usage is TRBV18 and J usage is TRBJ2-3; the match to TRBD2 covers 12 bases. The origin of this receptor is an adult woman who had mild COVID-19 (a few samples of this study predate the infection). Cell type and time point are not known. Sequencing was done on a sample of PBMCs or a T cell subset sorted from them (not recorded which). The CDR3 DNA reads TGTGCCAGCTCACCAGGGACTAGCGGGTTGTCAGATACGCAGTATTTT. Translation: CASSPGTSGLSDTQYF.